This T cell receptor (beta chain) was identified in a study of blood T cells in healthy people across ages. The table lists this clonotype with a few counts. The use of a sample-barcoded 5' primer and a J-beta primer mix characterized a second PCR of roughly 6 to 11 cycles. TCRdb called the 5' RACE reads again in MiXCR, with one record for every CDR3 protein. The data show about 970,000 distinct CDR3 sequences, 51% seen once. Trimming shortened V by 3 bases and J by 9 bases, and 6 bases separated the two germline ends. Germline-derived CDR1 and CDR2 are SQVTM and ANQGSEA. The CDR3 is made up of 10 amino acids.

This chain links TRBV29-1 with TRBJ2-1; D unresolved. The source of this sequence is a woman aged 55-69 years in good health. Sample: blood. The CDR3 DNA follows: TGCAGCGTTGATCTCCCTGAGCAGTTCTTC. Encoded protein: CSVDLPEQFF.